This note documents a single T cell receptor beta chain sequence. This receptor's antigen is unknown. Qualities for individual bases were not recorded, and no much larger clone is one base off. Other DNA sequences within the sample encode an identical CDR3. The data were taken from a study of shared clonotypes between healthy human individuals (dated by TCRdb to the early 2020s). Regarding the study in general: Three men and two women, aged 18 to 49 years, made up the cohort. Per donor, leukapheresis produced somewhere between about 0.8 and 9 billion PBMCs. For each donor, CD4 naive and CD4 memory were each given three plates, CD8 naive was given two plates, and CD8 memory was given one plate. Libraries were prepared and TCR repertoires were sequenced by different laboratories using diverse techniques, in order to increase sequencing depth and limit assay-specific biases. To estimate repertoire size and how much clonotypes are shared between individuals, the study performed deep sequencing of blood TCR repertoires from a few healthy adults.

The germline V gene supplies CDR1 LGHNT and CDR2 FRNRAP. V is cut by 1 base and J by 4 bases, and the space between the germline ends is 2 bases. The CDR3 numbers 12 residues from cysteine through phenylalanine. The entry retains the CDR3 DNA only, 36 bases that are in frame from base 1. Using the deep immunoSEQ assay, multiplex PCR amplified TCR CDR3 regions from genomic DNA. Extracted genomic DNA from each cell subset was spread evenly across all wells of several immunoSEQ 96-well plates, with each plate serving as a replicate. For sorted subsets, around 0.2 ug of genomic DNA, equivalent to some 30,000 T cell genomes, went into each replicate PCR. Purified libraries were measured with a Qubit 3.0 fluorometer, size-checked on a Bioanalyzer 2100, and measured again with the KAPA Library Quantification kit. Every immunoSEQ 96-well plate was sequenced on a separate single-read 150-cycle Illumina NextSeq 550 flow cell. In the source study's methods: The immunoSEQ output contained only junctional sequences without quality scores, so filtering could not match that applied to full-length reads. Sequences were annotated with PyIR, a Python wrapper for IgBLAST v1.9, and V/J genes and CDR3 were assigned using IMGT germline references. Reads were removed for weak V/J assignments (E-value above 1e-6), missing CDR3, stop codons, out-of-frame junctions, or ambiguous translated residues. V3J clonotypes were defined by identical inferred V gene, J gene, and CDR3 amino acid sequence. Percentage overlap between repertoires was computed as shared unique clonotypes divided by the size of the smaller repertoire. RTK rarefaction, the Chao1 estimator, and Recon v2.1 estimates of unobserved clonotypes were used to assess repertoire richness. Generation probabilities for all TCRbeta clonotypes obtained by the gDNA method from a handful of donors were computed using OLGA. In its TCRdb copy, this immuneACCESS table keeps in-frame sequences only and misses some clones. Where compared with another copy, unresolved V genes explain less than half of these, and the others have no known cause. V and J calls and clone size are as listed in that table; D and trimming were resolved from the DNA. Counted in this sample were 760,000 or so clones; 90% to 98% of them appeared once. In total, the top ten clones hold under 0.25% of the sample.

Summary of the overall study and its limitations: Estimated clonotype richness was generally larger for naive than for memory subsets. Pairwise subsampling indicated that sequencing depth was expected to affect the degree of clonotype sharing among donors. Rarefaction of sorted-subset datasets indicated incomplete sequencing despite the large sequencing depth. The small number of donors limited the genetic and exposure-history diversity represented. Only blood was sampled, and tissue TCR repertoires likely differ from those in blood. Sharing across several donors was observed for about 5% of naive CD4, over 3% of naive CD8, 2.3% of memory CD4, and around 0.42% of memory CD8 clonotypes. Clonotypes shared by all four sorted-subset donors showed higher generation probabilities than non-shared clonotypes.

CD8 naive samples consisted of CD45RO-negative cells that were positively selected for CCR7, yielding a CD45RA+CCR7+ population without TemRA cells. Healthy HIV-negative adults with no recently reported acute infections or vaccinations were included as donors. Every donor was a Caucasian adult living in Nashville, Tennessee, USA. After blood collection by leukapheresis, PBMCs were isolated using Ficoll-Histopaque density gradient centrifugation and then cryopreserved in the vapor phase of liquid nitrogen. Analytical flow cytometry was used to check the purity and quantity of each magnetically sorted T cell population. Genomic DNA was isolated from every sorted fraction and measured by UV absorbance on a Nanodrop 2000c.

The chain uses TRBV12-5 and TRBJ1-5, with an unclear D gene assignment. The TCR sequence derives from a man aged 30 to 39 in good health. Sequenced input: naive CD8+ T cells sorted from blood. The meaning of the sample's cell subset or site label: CD45RA+CCR7+. Here is the DNA: TGTGCTAGTGGTTTGGGGAATCAGCCCCAGCATTTT. The resulting protein is CASGLGNQPQHF.